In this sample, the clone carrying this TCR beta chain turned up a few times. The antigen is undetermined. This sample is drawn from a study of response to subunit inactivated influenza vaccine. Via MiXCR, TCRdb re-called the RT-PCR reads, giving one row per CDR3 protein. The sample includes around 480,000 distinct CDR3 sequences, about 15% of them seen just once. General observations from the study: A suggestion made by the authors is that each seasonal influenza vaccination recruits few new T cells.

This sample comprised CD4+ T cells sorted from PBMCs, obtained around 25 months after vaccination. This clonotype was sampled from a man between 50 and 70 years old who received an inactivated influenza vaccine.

The CDR3 reads CSARVRLENTEAFF. The CDR3 nucleotides read TGCAGTGCTAGAGTAAGACTGGAAAACACTGAAGCTTTCTTT. The chain carries TRBV20-1 and TRBJ1-1; D unresolved. The V end was cut by 1 base, the J end by 2 bases, with 11 bases between. Germline loops: CDR1 DFQATT, CDR2 SNEGSKA (reference sequence). The CDR3 runs to 14 residues.